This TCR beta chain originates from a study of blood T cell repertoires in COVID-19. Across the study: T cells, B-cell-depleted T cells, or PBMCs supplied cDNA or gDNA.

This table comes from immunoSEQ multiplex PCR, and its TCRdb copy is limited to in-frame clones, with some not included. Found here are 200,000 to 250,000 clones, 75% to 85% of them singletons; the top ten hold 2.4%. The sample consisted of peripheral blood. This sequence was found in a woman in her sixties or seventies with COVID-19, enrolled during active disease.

DNA of the CDR3: TGTGCCAGTAGTATATTACAGGCTATCCTTAGCACAGATACGCAGTATTTT. Protein: CASSILQAILSTDTQYF. The genes are TRBV19 and TRBJ2-3; a possible D gene is TRBD1 (5 bases). The germline V gene has CDR1 LNHDA and CDR2 SQIVND (reference sequence). V was clipped by 2 bases and J by 0 bases, with 15 bases between them. The CDR3 runs to 17 residues. Full variable domain (rest looked up from reference TRBV19 and TRBJ2-3): DGGITQSPKYLFRKEGQNVTLSCEQNLNHDAMYWYRQDPGQGLRLIYYSQIVNDFQKGDIAEGYSVSREKKESFPLTVTSAQKNPTAFYLCASSILQAILSTDTQYFGPGTRLTVL.